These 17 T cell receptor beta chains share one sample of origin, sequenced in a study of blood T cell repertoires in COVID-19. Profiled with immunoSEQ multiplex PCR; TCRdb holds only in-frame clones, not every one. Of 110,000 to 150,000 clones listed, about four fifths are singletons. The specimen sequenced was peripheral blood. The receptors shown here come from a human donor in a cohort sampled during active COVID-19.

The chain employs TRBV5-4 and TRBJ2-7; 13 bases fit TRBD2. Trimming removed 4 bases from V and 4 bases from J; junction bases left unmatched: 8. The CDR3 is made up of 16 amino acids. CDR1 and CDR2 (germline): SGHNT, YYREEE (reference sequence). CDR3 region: CASSGWTSGSGYEQYF. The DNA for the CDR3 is TGTGCCAGCAGCGGCTGGACTAGCGGGAGTGGTTACGAGCAGTACTTC.

CDR3 sequence: CASGFASASTGELFF. In nucleotides, the CDR3 is TGTGCTAGTGGTTTTGCCAGCGCCTCTACCGGGGAGCTGTTTTTT. This sequence joins TRBV12-5 and TRBJ2-2; D not resolved. The V end lost 3 bases, the J end lost 5 bases, and 13 bases lay between the germline ends. CDR1 and CDR2 from the germline V gene are LGHNT and FRNRAP. The CDR3 length is 15 residues.

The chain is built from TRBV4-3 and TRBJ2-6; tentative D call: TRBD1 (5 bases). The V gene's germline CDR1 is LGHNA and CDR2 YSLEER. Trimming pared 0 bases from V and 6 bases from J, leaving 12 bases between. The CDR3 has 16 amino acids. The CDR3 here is CASSQDRTGPANVLTF. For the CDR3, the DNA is TGCGCCAGCAGCCAAGATCGAACAGGCCCGGCCAACGTCCTGACTTTC.

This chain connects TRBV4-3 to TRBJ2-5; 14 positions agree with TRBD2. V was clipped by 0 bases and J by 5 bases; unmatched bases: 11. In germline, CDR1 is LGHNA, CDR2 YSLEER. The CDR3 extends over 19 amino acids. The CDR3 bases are TGCGCCAGCAGCCAAGACGCTCCGGGACTAGCGGGAGTTGGGGAGACCCAGTACTTC. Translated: CASSQDAPGLAGVGETQYF.

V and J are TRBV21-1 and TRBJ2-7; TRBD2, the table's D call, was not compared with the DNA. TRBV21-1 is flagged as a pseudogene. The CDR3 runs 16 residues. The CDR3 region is CASSNTRDFPYYEQYF. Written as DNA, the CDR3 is TGTGCCAGCAGCAATACCCGCGACTTTCCGTACTACGAGCAGTACTTC.

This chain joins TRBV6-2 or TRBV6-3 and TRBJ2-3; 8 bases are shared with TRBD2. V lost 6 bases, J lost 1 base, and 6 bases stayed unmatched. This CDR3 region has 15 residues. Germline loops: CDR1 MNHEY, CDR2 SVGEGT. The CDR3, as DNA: TGTGCCAGCAGCTCAAGCGGGAGTGGCACAGATACGCAGTATTTT. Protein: CASSSSGSGTDTQYF.

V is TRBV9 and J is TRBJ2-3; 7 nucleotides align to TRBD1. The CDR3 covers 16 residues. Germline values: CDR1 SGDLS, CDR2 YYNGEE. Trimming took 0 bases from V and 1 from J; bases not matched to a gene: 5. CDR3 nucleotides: TGTGCCAGCAGCGTAGGGGGACAGCCTGGCACAGATACGCAGTATTTT. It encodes CASSVGGQPGTDTQYF.

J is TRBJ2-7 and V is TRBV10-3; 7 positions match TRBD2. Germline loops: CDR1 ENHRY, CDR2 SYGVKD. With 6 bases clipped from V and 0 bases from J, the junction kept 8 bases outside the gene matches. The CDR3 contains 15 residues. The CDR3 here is CAIRESGDSSYEQYF. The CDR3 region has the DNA TGTGCCATCAGGGAAAGCGGGGATAGCTCCTACGAGCAGTACTTC.

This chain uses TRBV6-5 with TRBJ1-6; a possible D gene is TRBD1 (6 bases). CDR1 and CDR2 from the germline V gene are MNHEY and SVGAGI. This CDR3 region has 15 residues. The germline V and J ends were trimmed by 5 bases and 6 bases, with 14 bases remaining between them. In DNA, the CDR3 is TGTGCCAGCAGTACCGGACAGTTTTCTAATTCACCCCTCCACTTT. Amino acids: CASSTGQFSNSPLHF.

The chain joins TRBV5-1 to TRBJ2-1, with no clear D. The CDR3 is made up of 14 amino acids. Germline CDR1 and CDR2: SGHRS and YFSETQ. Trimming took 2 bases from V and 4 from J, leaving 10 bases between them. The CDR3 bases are TGCGCCAGCAGCTTAGGTAGCCGTTACAATGAGCAGTTCTTC. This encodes CASSLGSRYNEQFF.

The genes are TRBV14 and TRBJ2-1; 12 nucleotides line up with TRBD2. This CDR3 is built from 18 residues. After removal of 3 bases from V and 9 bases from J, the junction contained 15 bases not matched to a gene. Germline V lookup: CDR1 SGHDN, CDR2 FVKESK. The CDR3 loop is CASSHLPKTSGRGSEQFF. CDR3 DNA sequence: TGTGCCAGCAGCCATCTCCCTAAGACTAGCGGGAGAGGTAGTGAGCAGTTCTTC.

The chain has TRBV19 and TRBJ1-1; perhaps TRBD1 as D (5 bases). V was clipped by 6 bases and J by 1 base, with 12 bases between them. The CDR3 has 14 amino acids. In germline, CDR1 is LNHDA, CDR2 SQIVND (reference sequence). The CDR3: CASRADSSNTEAFF. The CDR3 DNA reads TGTGCCAGTAGAGCCGACAGTTCGAACACTGAAGCTTTCTTT.

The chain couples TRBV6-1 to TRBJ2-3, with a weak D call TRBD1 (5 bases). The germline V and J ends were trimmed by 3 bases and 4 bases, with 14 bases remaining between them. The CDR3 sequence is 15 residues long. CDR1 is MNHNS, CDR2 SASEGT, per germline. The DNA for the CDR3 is TGTGCCAGCAGTGAGATAGGGGCAGGGCCAGATACGCAGTATTTT. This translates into CASSEIGAGPDTQYF.

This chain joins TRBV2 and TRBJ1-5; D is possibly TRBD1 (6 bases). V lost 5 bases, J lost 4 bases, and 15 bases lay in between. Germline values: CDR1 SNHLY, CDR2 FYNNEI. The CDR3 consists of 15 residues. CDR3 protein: CASSHPADRNQPQHF. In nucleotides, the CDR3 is TGTGCCAGCAGTCACCCAGCCGACAGGAATCAGCCCCAGCATTTT.

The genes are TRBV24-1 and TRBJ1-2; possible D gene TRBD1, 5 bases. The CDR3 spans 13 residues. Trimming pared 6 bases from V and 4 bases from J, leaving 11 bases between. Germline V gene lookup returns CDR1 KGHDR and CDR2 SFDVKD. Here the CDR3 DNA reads TGTGCCACCAGTTCAGGGTCCCCCTATGGCTACACCTTC. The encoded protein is CATSSGSPYGYTF.

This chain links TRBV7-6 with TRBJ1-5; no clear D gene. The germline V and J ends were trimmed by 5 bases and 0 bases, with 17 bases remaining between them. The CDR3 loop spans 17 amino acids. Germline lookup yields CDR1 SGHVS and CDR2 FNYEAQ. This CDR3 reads CASSPRTGYNSNQPQHF. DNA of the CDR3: TGTGCCAGCAGCCCGCGGACGGGATACAATAGCAATCAGCCCCAGCATTTT.

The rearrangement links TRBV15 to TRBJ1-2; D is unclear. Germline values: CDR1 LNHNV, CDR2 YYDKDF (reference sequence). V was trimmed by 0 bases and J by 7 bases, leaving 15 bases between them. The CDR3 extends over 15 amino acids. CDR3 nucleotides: TGTGCCACCAGCAGAGATGGCGGGGAAGGTGCTGGCTACACCTTC. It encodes CATSRDGGEGAGYTF.